This entry concerns a single TCR beta chain. Its specificity is not known. The data derive from a study of cytomegalovirus exposure and HLA in healthy donors. Study-level points and caveats: Specific recognition of CMV antigens was confirmed in vitro for a few chains (all CMV-associated). As was reported, the classifier diagnosed cytomegalovirus status with high specificity and sensitivity. According to a later analysis, most TCR beta chains associated with CMV appeared HLA-restricted. There were reportedly fewer N-insertions in an Asian-associated ancestry cluster than the roughly 610-donor mean, in a later analysis.

In the PCR, 60 Vbeta and 13 Jbeta primers were used. Measured with immunoSEQ multiplex PCR; TCRdb has only the in-frame clones, and not every one. The sample lists approximately 95,000 clones, 78% occurring once. V gave up 1 base and J gave up 4 bases; unmatched junction bases: 5. This CDR3 has 15 amino acids. Germline CDR1 and CDR2: LGHNA and YNFKEQ. This rearrangement joins TRBV4-2 to TRBJ2-3; TRBD2 matches at 7 bases. This clonotype originated in a middle-aged woman in good health and CMV-seropositive. The specimen was PBMCs. CDR3 sequence: CASSQGLLAPDTQYF. The CDR3 DNA is TGTGCCAGCAGCCAAGGGCTACTAGCGCCAGATACGCAGTATTTT.